This T cell receptor beta chain came from a study of T cells after posttransplantation cyclophosphamide. Study-wide results and limits: TRB overlap between skin or GI tissue T cells and blood was limited. Donor CD8+ memory clones often dominated recipient blood repertoires at later times.

Cells defined as naive were viable CD3+CD4+ or CD3+CD8+ and CCR7+CD45RA+CD45RO-CD95-CD27+CD28+. Peripheral blood was collected from the related graft donor on the marrow donation day. This clone was seen once. The antigen is undetermined. Profiled with immunoSEQ multiplex PCR; TCRdb holds only in-frame clones, not every one. The data contain about 30,000 clones, 91% of them singletons. Germline values: CDR1 SGHRS, CDR2 YFSETQ. This CDR3 is built from 13 residues. V lost 7 bases and J lost 3, with 11 bases in between. The chain couples TRBV5-1 to TRBJ2-1; D not resolved. The sample was naive CD4+ T cells sorted from blood. This clonotype originated in a man aged 30 to 39 in good health and a related stem cell transplant donor. The CDR3 protein is CASRVPVYNEQFF. Written as DNA, the CDR3 is TGCGCCAGCCGTGTCCCGGTCTACAATGAGCAGTTCTTC. Combining the CDR3 with reference TRBV5-1 and TRBJ2-1 gives the whole variable domain KAGVTQTPRYLIKTRGQQVTLSCSPISGHRSVSWYQQTPGQGLQFLFEYFSETQRNKGNFPGRFSGRQFSNSRSEMNVSTLELGDSALYLCASRVPVYNEQFFGPGTRLTVL.